This T cell receptor beta chain was recovered during a study of radiotherapy plus CTLA-4 blockade in lung cancer. Study results and caveats: Early clonal dynamics of blood T cells, together with interferon-beta, were reported as the best response predictor. Radiotherapy plus ipilimumab was followed by expansion in blood of tumor-derived TCR clones.

Germline V gene data show CDR1 as LGHNT and CDR2 as FRNRAP. The CDR3 runs to 13 residues. Trimming removed 1 base from V and 3 bases from J, with 6 bases in between. Ipilimumab-mediated CTLA-4 blockade plus focal radiation was given to patients having chemo-refractory metastatic non-small-cell lung cancer. Regarding this clone: The target antigen is unknown.

Assay used: immunoSEQ multiplex PCR; TCRdb lists only in-frame clones, some missing. The table lists roughly 120,000 clones, 81% of them singletons, with 3.3% in the top ten. The sample here was peripheral blood, taken from a patient treated with radiotherapy plus ipilimumab. The rearrangement uses TRBV12-5 and TRBJ1-1, with D possibly being TRBD1 (5 bases). This receptor was obtained from a human donor with non-small cell lung cancer that progressed on radiotherapy plus ipilimumab. Some clones in this sample may be carry-over from other donors' samples. CDR3 protein: CASGLEGYTEAFF. The CDR3 DNA follows: TGTGCTAGTGGTTTGGAGGGGTACACTGAAGCTTTCTTT.